The entry that follows covers one TCR beta chain sequence. The repertoire was sequenced with immunoSEQ multiplex PCR; TCRdb's copy has only in-frame clones and lacks some. The sample consists of approximately 300,000 clones, 75% to 95% of them appearing once. Followed over time, Seattle patients had been enrolled while infection was active. The data derive from a study of blood T cell repertoires in COVID-19. Trimming left V 2 bases short and J 9 bases short, with 8 bases between. CDR3 size: 12 residues. Germline CDR1 is MDHEN and CDR2 is SYDVKM. This clonotype was obtained from a woman aged 30 to 39 with COVID-19, enrolled during active disease. The sequenced sample was peripheral blood. The J gene is TRBJ2-1, the V gene TRBV28; D remains ambiguous. The CDR3 loop is CASSLGIGEQFF. CDR3 bases: TGTGCCAGCAGTTTAGGCATTGGTGAGCAGTTCTTC.